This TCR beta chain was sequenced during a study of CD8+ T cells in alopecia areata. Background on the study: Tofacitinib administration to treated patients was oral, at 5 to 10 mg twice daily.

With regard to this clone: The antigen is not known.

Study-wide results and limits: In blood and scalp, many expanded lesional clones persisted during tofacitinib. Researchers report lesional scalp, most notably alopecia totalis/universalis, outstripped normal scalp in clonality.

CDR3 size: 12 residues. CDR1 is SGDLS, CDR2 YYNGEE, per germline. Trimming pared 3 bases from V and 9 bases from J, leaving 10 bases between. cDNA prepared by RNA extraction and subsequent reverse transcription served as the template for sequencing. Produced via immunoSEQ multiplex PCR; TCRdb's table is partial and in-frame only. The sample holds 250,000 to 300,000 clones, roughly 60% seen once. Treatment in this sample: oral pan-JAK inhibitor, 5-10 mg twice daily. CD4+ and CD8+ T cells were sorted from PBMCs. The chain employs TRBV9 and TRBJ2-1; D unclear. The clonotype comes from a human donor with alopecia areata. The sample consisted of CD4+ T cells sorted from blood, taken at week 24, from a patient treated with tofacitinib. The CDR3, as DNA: TGTGCCAGCAGCGCCACAATTAGTGAGCAGTTCTTC. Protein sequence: CASSATISEQFF.